This T cell receptor (beta chain) was sequenced for a study of blood T cell repertoires in COVID-19. Study overall: Sites in the United States, Italy and Spain provided acute and convalescent COVID-19 samples.

The CDR3 is made up of 16 amino acids. Germline V gives CDR1 SGHRS, CDR2 YFSETQ. With 4 bases clipped from V and 0 bases from J, the junction kept 6 bases outside the gene matches. Only in-frame clones appear in the TCRdb table, and some are missing; sequencing was by immunoSEQ multiplex PCR. The data hold roughly 220,000 clones, with about 90% observed a single time. The TCR originated in a woman aged 45-60 years with acute COVID-19. The chain combines TRBV5-1 with TRBJ2-1; 8 bases match TRBD1. Sequencing input: PBMCs or T cells enriched from blood (not recorded which). The CDR3 loop is CASSPGDRNSYNEQFF. The CDR3 DNA follows: TGCGCCAGCAGCCCCGGGGACAGGAACTCCTACAATGAGCAGTTCTTC.